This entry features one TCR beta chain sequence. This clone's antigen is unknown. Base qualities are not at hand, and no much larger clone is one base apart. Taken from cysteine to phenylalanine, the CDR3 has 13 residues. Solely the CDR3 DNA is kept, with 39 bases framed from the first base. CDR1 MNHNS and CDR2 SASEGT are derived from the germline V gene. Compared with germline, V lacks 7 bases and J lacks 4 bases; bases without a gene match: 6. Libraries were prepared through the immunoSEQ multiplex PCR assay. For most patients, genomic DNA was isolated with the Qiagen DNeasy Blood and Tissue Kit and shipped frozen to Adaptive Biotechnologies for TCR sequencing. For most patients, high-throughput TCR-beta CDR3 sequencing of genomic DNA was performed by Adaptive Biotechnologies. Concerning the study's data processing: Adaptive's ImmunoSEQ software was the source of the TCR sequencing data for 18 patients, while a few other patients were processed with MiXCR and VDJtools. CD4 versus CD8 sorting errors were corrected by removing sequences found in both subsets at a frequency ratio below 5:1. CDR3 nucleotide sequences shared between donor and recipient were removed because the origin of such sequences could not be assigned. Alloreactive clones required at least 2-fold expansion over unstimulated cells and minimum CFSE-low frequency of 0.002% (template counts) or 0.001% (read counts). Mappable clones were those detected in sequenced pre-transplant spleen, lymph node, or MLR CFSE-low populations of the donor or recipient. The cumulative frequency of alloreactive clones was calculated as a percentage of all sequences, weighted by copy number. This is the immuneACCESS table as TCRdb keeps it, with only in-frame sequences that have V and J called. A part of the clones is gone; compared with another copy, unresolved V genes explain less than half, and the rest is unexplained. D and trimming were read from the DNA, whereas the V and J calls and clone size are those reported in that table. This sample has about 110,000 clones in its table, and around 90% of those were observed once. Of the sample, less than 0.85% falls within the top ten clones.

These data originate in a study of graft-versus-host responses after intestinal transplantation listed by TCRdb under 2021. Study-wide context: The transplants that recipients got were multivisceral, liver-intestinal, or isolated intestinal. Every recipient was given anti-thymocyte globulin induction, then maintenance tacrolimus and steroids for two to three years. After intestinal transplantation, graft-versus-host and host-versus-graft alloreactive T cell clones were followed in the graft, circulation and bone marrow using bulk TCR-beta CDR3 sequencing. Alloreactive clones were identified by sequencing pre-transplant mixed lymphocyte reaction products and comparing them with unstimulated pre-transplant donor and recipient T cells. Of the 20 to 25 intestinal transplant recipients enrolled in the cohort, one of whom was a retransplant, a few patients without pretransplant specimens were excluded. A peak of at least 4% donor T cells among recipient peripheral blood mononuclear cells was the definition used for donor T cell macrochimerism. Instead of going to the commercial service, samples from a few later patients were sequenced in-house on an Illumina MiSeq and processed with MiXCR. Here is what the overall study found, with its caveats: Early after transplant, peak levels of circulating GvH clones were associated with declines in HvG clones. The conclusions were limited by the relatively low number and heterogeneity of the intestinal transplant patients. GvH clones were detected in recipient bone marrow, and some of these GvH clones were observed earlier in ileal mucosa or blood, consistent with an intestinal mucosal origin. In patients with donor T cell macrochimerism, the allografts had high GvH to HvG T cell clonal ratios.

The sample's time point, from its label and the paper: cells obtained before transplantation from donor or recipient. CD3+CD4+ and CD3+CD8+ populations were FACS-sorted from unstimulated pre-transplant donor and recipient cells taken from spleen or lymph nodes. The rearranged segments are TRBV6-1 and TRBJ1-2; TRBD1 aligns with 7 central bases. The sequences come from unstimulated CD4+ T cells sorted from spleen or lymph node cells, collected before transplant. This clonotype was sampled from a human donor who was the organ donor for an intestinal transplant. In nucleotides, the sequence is TGTGCCAGCACCTCGGACAGGAGCTATGGCTACACCTTC. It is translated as CASTSDRSYGYTF.